Below, one T cell receptor beta chain is given with its context. The sample holds one count of this clone. Its specific antigen is unknown. No base quality information exists; no much larger clone differs at one position. Trimming takes 0 bases from V and 5 bases from J, and the germline ends sit 5 bases apart. The germline V gene specifies SGHTA as CDR1 and FQGNSA as CDR2. The CDR3, from cysteine to phenylalanine, totals 13 residues. Kept here is only the CDR3 DNA, which spans 39 bases and is read in frame from base 1. The data were taken from a study of OX40 agonist ivuxolimab in advanced cancers. A note on the overall study: Ivuxolimab was a fully human IgG2 agonistic monoclonal antibody targeting the costimulatory receptor OX40 (CD134). Intravenous ivuxolimab was administered to patients every 2 weeks at six dose levels: 0.01, 0.1, 0.3, 1.5, 3 and 10 mg/kg. Among the 50 to 55 dose-escalation patients, roughly 20 had hepatocellular carcinoma, around 15 melanoma, 9 renal cell carcinoma and 9 head and neck cancer. The dose-escalation cohort was over 70% male with a mean age of approximately 60 years, ranging from roughly 20 to 80. Patients were allowed to have had prior anti-PD-1, anti-PD-L1 or anti-CTLA-4 therapy, and approximately 39% of the dose-escalation patients had been treated with checkpoint inhibitors. Partial responses occurred in three dose-escalation patients, of whom one had hepatocellular carcinoma and two had cutaneous melanoma. The purpose of peripheral TCRbeta sequencing was to test whether ivuxolimab changed TCR sequence diversity and led to clonal T-cell expansion. The paper covers the monotherapy dose-escalation part of the phase I ivuxolimab trial, which included N of about 56 patients.

The trial excluded patients who had a history of autoimmune disease or were on systemic immunosuppression. Peripheral blood for TCR sequencing was collected from all dose cohorts at baseline, on cycle 4 day 1, and on cycle 7 day 1. Samples were obtained from an open-label, multicenter, first-in-human phase I dose-escalation trial of ivuxolimab. The trial enrolled adults with locally advanced or metastatic head and neck squamous cell, hepatocellular, melanoma or renal cell carcinoma. CD4+ and CD8+ T cells were sorted separately from peripheral blood before TCR sequencing. Genomic DNA was extracted from sorted cells for sequencing of the TCRbeta CDR3 region. TCRbeta CDR3 regions were sequenced using the immunoSEQ Assay. The table comes from immuneACCESS by way of TCRdb, which keeps in-frame sequences with V and J called. Part of the clones is missing from these tables; in studies checked, under half for an unresolved V gene and the rest for unknown reasons. In this sample the table shows tens of thousands of clones, about 85% of which occur a single time. Less than 5.5% of the sample goes to the ten largest clones.

Summary of the overall study and its limitations: After ivuxolimab, more expanded clones were found on average in CD8+ T cells than in CD4+ T cells. Antigen specificity was not determined for the clonally expanded peripheral T cells. Low levels of normalized T-cell clonal expansion were also seen in some patients who did not respond. In partial responders in the 0.1-3.0 mg/kg groups, normalized peripheral clonal expansion was found to be among the lowest, especially among CD8+ T cells. At doses from 0.1 to 3.0 mg/kg, clonal expansion was seen in both CD4+ and CD8+ blood T cells between baseline and week 6.

The V and J segments used are TRBV7-2 and TRBJ2-1, with the D gene uncertain. The TCR sequence derives from an adult with an advanced solid tumor such as melanoma, head and neck, liver or kidney cancer. The input for sequencing was CD4+ or CD8+ T cells sorted from blood, taken in a trial of the OX40 agonist ivuxolimab. The CDR3 is CASSLAQNNEQFF. The DNA is TGTGCCAGCAGCTTAGCCCAGAACAATGAGCAGTTCTTC.